Listed here are 15 T cell receptor beta chains from one sample, sequenced in a study of cytomegalovirus exposure and HLA in healthy donors. PCR primers comprised 60 Vbeta and 13 Jbeta primers. Sequencing was performed with immunoSEQ multiplex PCR; in TCRdb, only in-frame clones are kept and a portion is missing. The sample shows about 200,000 clones, around 87% of them seen only once. The specimen was PBMCs. The receptors stem from a boy aged 2 to 10 in good health and CMV-seronegative.

V gene TRBV6-1 combines with J gene TRBJ1-1; TRBD1 aligns across 7 bases. The CDR3 spans 13 residues. The V and J ends lost 8 bases and 6 bases, in that order; junction bases with no gene match: 9. CDR1 and CDR2 from the germline V gene are MNHNS and SASEGT. CDR3 loop: CASVNLGTAEAFF. The CDR3 coding sequence is TGTGCCAGCGTAAACCTAGGGACAGCTGAAGCTTTCTTT.

This sequence joins TRBV29-1 and TRBJ2-1; 7 nucleotides line up with TRBD2. The CDR3 has 14 residues. CDR1 and CDR2 from the germline V gene are SQVTM and ANQGSEA. The junction had 7 bases not matched to a gene; V was cut back by 3 bases and J by 5 bases. CDR3 sequence (DNA): TGCAGCGTTGAGGGCGGGAGCCCCCACAATGAGCAGTTCTTC. It encodes CSVEGGSPHNEQFF.

The chain uses TRBV5-1 and TRBJ2-2; possibly TRBD1 for D (6 bases). In germline, CDR1 is SGHRS, CDR2 YFSETQ. This CDR3 is 15 amino acids long. V was trimmed by 4 bases and J by 5 bases, leaving 15 bases between them. CDR3 sequence: CASSTGQLVTGELFF. CDR3 DNA: TGCGCCAGCAGCACCGGACAGTTGGTAACCGGGGAGCTGTTTTTT.

This sequence joins TRBV27 and TRBJ2-5; 9 bases agree with TRBD1. With V trimmed by 2 bases and J by 1 base, 5 bases remained unmatched. CDR1 is MNHEY, CDR2 SMNVEV, per germline (reference sequence). This CDR3 is built from 16 residues. The CDR3 nucleotides read TGTGCCAGCAGTTTAGGGGGACAGGGACGCCAAGAGACCCAGTACTTC. This gives the protein CASSLGGQGRQETQYF.

The rearrangement links TRBV30 to TRBJ1-1; possible D gene TRBD1, 6 bases. V was clipped by 4 bases and J by 1 base, with 16 bases between them. The CDR3 consists of 15 residues. CDR1 and CDR2 from the germline V gene are GTSNPN and SVGIG (reference sequence). The CDR3 sequence: CAWIAGDTRNTEAFF. CDR3 in DNA: TGTGCCTGGATAGCTGGGGACACCCGGAACACTGAAGCTTTCTTT.

The rearrangement links TRBV27 to TRBJ2-7; no definite D call. The germline V gene encodes CDR1 MNHEY and CDR2 SMNVEV (reference sequence). Trimming cost V 6 bases and J 3 bases, with 15 bases left between them. This CDR3 has 14 residues. CDR3 sequence reads: CASRLMGSNYEQYF. CDR3 DNA sequence: TGTGCCAGCAGACTTATGGGCAGCAACTACGAGCAGTACTTC.

The V call is TRBV19, the J call TRBJ1-5; the D gene is possibly TRBD1 (6 bases). Trimming took 5 bases from V and 0 from J, leaving 23 bases between them. CDR1 and CDR2 from the germline V gene are LNHDA and SQIVND (reference sequence). The CDR3 extends over 19 amino acids. The CDR3 reads CASSPRTVKGLHSNQPQHF. The CDR3 nucleotides are TGTGCCAGTAGTCCCCGGACAGTCAAGGGTCTACATAGCAATCAGCCCCAGCATTTT. Using reference TRBV19 and TRBJ1-5 for the parts outside the CDR3, the full variable domain is DGGITQSPKYLFRKEGQNVTLSCEQNLNHDAMYWYRQDPGQGLRLIYYSQIVNDFQKGDIAEGYSVSREKKESFPLTVTSAQKNPTAFYLCASSPRTVKGLHSNQPQHFGDGTRLSIL.

The gene calls are TRBV6-6 and TRBJ1-3, with D unresolved. The CDR3 sequence is 13 residues long. Germline V CDR1 and CDR2: MNHNY, SVGAGI (reference sequence). Trimming removed 6 bases from V and 5 bases from J, with 11 bases in between. CDR3 protein: CASRQPERNTIYF. The CDR3 bases are TGTGCCAGCAGACAGCCTGAGAGAAACACCATATATTTT.

The chain has TRBV18 and TRBJ1-3, with D uncertain. The V and J ends lost 3 bases and 2 bases respectively, with 20 bases between them. This CDR3 has 18 residues. CDR1 and CDR2 from the germline V gene are KGHSH and LQKENI. CDR3 residues: CASSPLQPGSVAGNTIYF. In DNA form, the CDR3 reads TGTGCCAGCTCACCGTTACAGCCTGGCTCGGTGGCTGGAAACACCATATATTTT.

The rearrangement joins TRBV5-1 to TRBJ2-3; 8 bases are a match to TRBD1. The V and J ends lost 4 bases and 6 bases, in that order; junction bases with no gene match: 13. The CDR3 is 16 amino acids. From germline, CDR1 is SGHRS and CDR2 YFSETQ. This CDR3 is CASSRVGTGYRDTQYF. CDR3 coding DNA: TGCGCCAGCAGCAGGGTCGGGACAGGATATAGGGATACGCAGTATTTT. Drawing the rest from reference TRBV5-1 and TRBJ2-3, the complete variable domain is KAGVTQTPRYLIKTRGQQVTLSCSPISGHRSVSWYQQTPGQGLQFLFEYFSETQRNKGNFPGRFSGRQFSNSRSEMNVSTLELGDSALYLCASSRVGTGYRDTQYFGPGTRLTVL.

V usage is TRBV19 and J usage is TRBJ1-1, with D perhaps matching TRBD1 (5 bases). V was cut by 5 bases and J by 4 bases, with 14 bases left in between. Per germline, CDR1 LNHDA and CDR2 SQIVND (reference sequence). CDR3 length: 14 amino acids. The CDR3 nucleotides read TGTGCCAGTAGTCGGGGGATCTCGGGCACTGAAGCTTTCTTT. Protein: CASSRGISGTEAFF.

J is TRBJ1-6 and V is TRBV5-5; D ambiguous. The CDR3 consists of 16 residues. Trimming took off 0 bases at V and 7 bases at J, with 14 bases between the two ends. The germline CDR1 and CDR2 sequences are SGHKS and YYEKEE (reference sequence). CDR3 in amino acids: CASSLAGQVGNSPLHF. CDR3 DNA: TGTGCCAGCAGCTTGGCCGGCCAGGTTGGCAATTCACCCCTCCACTTT.

This chain connects TRBV5-6 to TRBJ2-3, with D possibly matching TRBD2 (6 bases). With 2 bases removed from V and 6 bases from J, the gap between germline ends came to 16 bases. CDR1 is SGHDT and CDR2 is YYEEEE in the germline V gene. The CDR3 has 15 residues. The CDR3 DNA is TGTGCCAGCAGCTTTACTACTAGCCGTGGGGATACGCAGTATTTT. Translating it yields CASSFTTSRGDTQYF.

The rearrangement links TRBV28 to TRBJ2-1; TRBD2 agrees at 12 bases. Germline V CDR1 and CDR2: MDHEN, SYDVKM. V trimming: 3 bases; J trimming: 7 bases; junction bases outside the gene matches: 7. The CDR3 runs 16 residues. The CDR3 nucleotides are TGTGCCAGCAGTTTGTCTAGCGGGGGGGCCGGGAATGAGCAGTTCTTC. Protein product: CASSLSSGGAGNEQFF.

V gene TRBV7-2 combines with J gene TRBJ1-2, with 9 bases fitting TRBD1. The CDR3 has 14 amino acids. The germline CDR1 and CDR2 sequences are SGHTA and FQGNSA. Trimming at V came to 4 bases and at J to 7 bases, leaving 7 bases not matched to a gene. The CDR3 region is CASSSGQGSGGYTF. The CDR3 coding sequence is TGTGCCAGCAGCTCTGGACAGGGGTCAGGTGGCTACACCTTC.